A few counts support the clone carrying this T cell receptor (beta chain). The antigen remains unidentified. The sample originates from a study of OX40 agonist ivuxolimab in advanced cancers. Study at large: Dose-escalation patients' cancers were hepatocellular carcinoma, melanoma, renal cell or head and neck cancer. Study results and limitations: The 0.1-3.0 mg/kg partial responders had among the lowest clonal expansion.

It was autoimmune disease history or systemic immunosuppression that excluded patients. Clones were sequenced by immunoSEQ multiplex PCR, and TCRdb holds only the in-frame ones, with some missing. Among more than 40,000 clones listed, 88% were seen once. Trimming shortened V by 5 bases and J by 7 bases, and 5 bases separated the two germline ends. The germline CDR1 and CDR2 sequences are SEHNR and FQNEAQ (reference sequence). The CDR3 is 11 residues long. Sequencing used CD4+ or CD8+ T cells sorted from blood, obtained in a trial of the OX40 agonist ivuxolimab. The clonotype comes from an adult with an advanced solid tumor such as melanoma, head and neck, liver or kidney cancer. The rearrangement uses TRBV7-9 and TRBJ2-2; no reliable D call. The CDR3 bases are TGTGCCAGCAGCGGGTTCGGGGAGCTGTTTTTT. Translated, it gives CASSGFGELFF. The complete variable domain, with remaining parts taken from reference TRBV7-9 and TRBJ2-2, reads DTGVSQNPRHKITKRGQNVTFRCDPISEHNRLYWYRQTLGQGPEFLTYFQNEAQLEKSRLLSDRFSAERPKGSFSTLEIQRTEQGDSAMYLCASSGFGELFFGEGSRLTVL.